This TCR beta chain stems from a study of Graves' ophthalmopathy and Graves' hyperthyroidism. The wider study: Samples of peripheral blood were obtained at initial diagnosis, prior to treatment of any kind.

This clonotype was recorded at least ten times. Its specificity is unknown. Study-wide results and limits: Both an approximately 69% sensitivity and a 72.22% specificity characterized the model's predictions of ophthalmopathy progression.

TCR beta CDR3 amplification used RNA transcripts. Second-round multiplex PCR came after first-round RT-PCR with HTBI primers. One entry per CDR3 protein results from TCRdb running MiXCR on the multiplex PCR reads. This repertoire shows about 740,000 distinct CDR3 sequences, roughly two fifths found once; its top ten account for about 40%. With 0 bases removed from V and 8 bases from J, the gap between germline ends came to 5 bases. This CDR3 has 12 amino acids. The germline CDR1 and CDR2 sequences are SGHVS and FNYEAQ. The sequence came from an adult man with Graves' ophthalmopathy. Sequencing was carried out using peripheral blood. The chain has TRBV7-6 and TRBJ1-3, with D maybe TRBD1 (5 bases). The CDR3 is CASSLAGDTIYF. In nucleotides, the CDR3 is TGTGCCAGCAGCTTAGCGGGGGACACCATATATTTT.